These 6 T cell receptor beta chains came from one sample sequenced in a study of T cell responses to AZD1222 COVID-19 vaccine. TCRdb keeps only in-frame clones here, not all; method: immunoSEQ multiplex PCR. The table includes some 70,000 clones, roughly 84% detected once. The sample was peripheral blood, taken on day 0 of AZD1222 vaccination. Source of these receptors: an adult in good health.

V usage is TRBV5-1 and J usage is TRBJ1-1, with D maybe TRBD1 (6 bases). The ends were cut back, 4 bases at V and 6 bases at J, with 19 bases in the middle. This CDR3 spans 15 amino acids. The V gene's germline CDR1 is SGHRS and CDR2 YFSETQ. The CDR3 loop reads CASSPETGLGAEAFF. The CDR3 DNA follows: TGCGCCAGCAGCCCGGAGACAGGCCTCGGGGCTGAAGCTTTCTTT.

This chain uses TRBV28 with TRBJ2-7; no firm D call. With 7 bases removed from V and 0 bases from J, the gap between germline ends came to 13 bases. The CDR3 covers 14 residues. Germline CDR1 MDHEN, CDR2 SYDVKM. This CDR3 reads CASTGSFISYEQYF. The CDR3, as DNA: TGTGCCAGCACGGGCAGTTTCATCTCCTACGAGCAGTACTTC.

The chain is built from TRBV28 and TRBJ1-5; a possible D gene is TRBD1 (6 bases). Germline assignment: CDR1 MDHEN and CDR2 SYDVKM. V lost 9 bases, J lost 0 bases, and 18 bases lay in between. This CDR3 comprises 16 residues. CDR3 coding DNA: TGTGCCAGTCGACAAACAGGGATTTATAGCAATCAGCCCCAGCATTTT. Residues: CASRQTGIYSNQPQHF.

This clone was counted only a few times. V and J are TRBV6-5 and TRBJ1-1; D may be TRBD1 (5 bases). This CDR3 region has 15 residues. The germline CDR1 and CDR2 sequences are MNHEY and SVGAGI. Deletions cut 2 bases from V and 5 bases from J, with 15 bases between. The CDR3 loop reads CASSYGQGWETEAFF. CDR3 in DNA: TGTGCCAGCAGTTACGGCCAGGGATGGGAAACTGAAGCTTTCTTT.

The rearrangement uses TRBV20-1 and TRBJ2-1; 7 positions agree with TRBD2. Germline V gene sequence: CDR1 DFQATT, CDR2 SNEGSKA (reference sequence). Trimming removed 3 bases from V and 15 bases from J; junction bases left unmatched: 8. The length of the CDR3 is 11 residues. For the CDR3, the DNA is TGCAGTGCTAGGGCCGGGGGGAGTTGGTTCTTC. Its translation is CSARAGGSWFF.

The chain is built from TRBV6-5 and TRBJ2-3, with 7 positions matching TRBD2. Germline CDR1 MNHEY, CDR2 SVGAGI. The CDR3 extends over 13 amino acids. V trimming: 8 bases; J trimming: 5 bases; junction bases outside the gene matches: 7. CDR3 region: CASAGVRGDTQYF. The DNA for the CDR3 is TGTGCCAGCGCGGGGGTTAGGGGAGATACGCAGTATTTT.